The sequence of this T cell receptor (beta chain) was determined in a study of blood T cells in healthy people across ages. Study results and limitations: Older age went with lower TCR beta diversity per million T cells, in a roughly linear way. The percentage of naive T cells correlated strongly with TCR beta diversity.

Germline-derived CDR1 and CDR2 are SNHLY and FYNNEI. This CDR3 region has 11 residues. The ends were cut back, 7 bases at V and 3 bases at J, with 7 bases in the middle. Ten or more counts support this clonotype. The antigen is not known. Healthy individuals of Caucasian origin from Russia, aged roughly 6 to 90, served as donors. Donors each provided around 10 milliliters of peripheral blood. With a J-beta primer mix and a sample-barcoded 5' primer, a second PCR ran roughly 6 to 11 cycles. TCRdb used MiXCR to reprocess the 5' RACE reads, holding one entry per CDR3 protein. The data contain 1,500,000 or so distinct CDR3 sequences, 59% of them seen just once; the ten biggest clones take up 6.5% to 8%.

The TCR comes from a man between 18 and 35 years old in good health. V gene TRBV2 combines with J gene TRBJ2-7; the D gene is possibly TRBD2 (6 bases). Sequencing was carried out using blood. Here the CDR3 DNA reads TGTGCCAGCATGGGAGGCTACGAGCAGTACTTC. Protein: CASMGGYEQYF.